The rows below give T cell receptor beta chains drawn from one sample of a study of T cells in localized non-small cell lung cancer. Sequencing was performed with immunoSEQ multiplex PCR; in TCRdb, only in-frame clones are kept and a portion is missing. The sample shows around 5,400 clones, 75% to 90% of them seen only once. Sequencing was performed on PBMCs, taken before any cancer treatment. The receptor source for this set is a woman aged 35 to 70 with stage II lung adenocarcinoma. Both conserved end residues are part of each CDR3. D genes are given only for firm matches. Clone size is stated in some rows and not others, as once, few, many or a class when expanded.

TRBJ2-3,TRBV6-4,-,-,TGTGCCAGCAGTGACTCGACAATCGGGGGCACAGATACGCAGTATTTT,CASSDSTIGGTDTQYF
TRBJ2-2,TRBV7-3,TRBD1,-,TGTGCCAGCGGACAGGGGAGGACCGGGGAGCTGTTTTTT,CASGQGRTGELFF
TRBJ2-1,TRBV28,TRBD2,-,TGTGCCAGCAGCGCAGGGACTAGCTTCTACAATGAGCAGTTCTTC,CASSAGTSFYNEQFF
TRBJ2-4,TRBV19,TRBD2,-,TGTGCCAGTAGTTCGTTAGCGGGGGGGCCGGTCAAAAACATTCAGTACTTC,CASSSLAGGPVKNIQYF
TRBJ2-7,TRBV2,TRBD2,-,TGTGCCAGCAGTGCGGGACTAGCGGGGGACAGCTCCTACGAGCAGTACTTC,CASSAGLAGDSSYEQYF
TRBJ2-1,TRBV15,TRBD2,-,TGTGCCACCAGCTCCCGACTAGCCTCCTACAATGAGCAGTTCTTC,CATSSRLASYNEQFF
TRBJ2-6,TRBV5-5,TRBD1,-,TGTGCCACTTGGGTAGGGACAGGGGTGTCTGGGGCCAACGTCCTGACTTTC,CATWVGTGVSGANVLTF
TRBJ2-3,TRBV18,TRBD2,-,TGTGCCAGCTCACCATTAGCGGGAAGCACAGATACGCAGTATTTT,CASSPLAGSTDTQYF
TRBJ1-2,TRBV5-1,-,-,TGCGCCAGCAGCTTGTTCGGGGAGGGGGATTTTCGGGGCTACACCTTC,CASSLFGEGDFRGYTF
TRBJ1-1,TRBV19,-,-,TGTGCCAGTAGCGTGAGGAGGCCGAACACTGAAGCTTTCTTT,CASSVRRPNTEAFF
TRBJ2-3,TRBV5-6,-,-,TGTGCCAGCAGCTTGACCCAGGGGCTCACAGATACGCAGTATTTT,CASSLTQGLTDTQYF
TRBJ2-7,TRBV27,TRBD1,-,TGTGCCAGCAGTGCCGACAGGGCGAAGGACGAGCAGTACTTC,CASSADRAKDEQYF
TRBJ2-1,TRBV6-4,-,-,TGTGCCAGCAGTCTTCTCGGGGGCTTAGCCAATGAGCAGTTCTTC,CASSLLGGLANEQFF
TRBJ2-5,TRBV10-3,-,few,TGTGCCACCAGTGAGGCCGAGGGGGGGCGAAGGGAGACCCAGTACTTC,CATSEAEGGRRETQYF
TRBJ2-1,TRBV7-2,TRBD2,-,TGTGCCAGCAGCCCACCAAGGACTAGCGGTGGTAATGAGCAGTTCTTC,CASSPPRTSGGNEQFF
TRBJ1-2,TRBV29-1,-,-,TGCAGCGTTGAAAGGCAGAGATATGGCTACACCTTC,CSVERQRYGYTF
TRBJ2-1,TRBV18,TRBD1,-,TGTGCCAGCTCACCAATCGGCAGGGGGTATTACAATGAGCAGTTCTTC,CASSPIGRGYYNEQFF
TRBJ2-3,TRBV28,TRBD2,-,TGTGCCAGCAGACCTAATTCTAGCGGGAGGTCAGGAGATACGCAGTATTTT,CASRPNSSGRSGDTQYF
TRBJ2-1,TRBV18,-,-,TGTGCCAGCTCACCACCGGGCCTATACAATGAGCAGTTCTTC,CASSPPGLYNEQFF
TRBJ1-2,TRBV29-1,TRBD1,-,TGCAGCGTTGGGACCTCGACAGGGGGAAACTATGGCTACACCTTC,CSVGTSTGGNYGYTF
TRBJ1-1,TRBV5-1,-,-,TGCGCCAGCAGCTTGAACAGCAACACTGAAGCTTTCTTT,CASSLNSNTEAFF
TRBJ2-7,TRBV11-1,TRBD1,-,TGTGCCAGCAGTTCCGGACAGGGGGCCTACTACGAGCAGTACTTC,CASSSGQGAYYEQYF
TRBJ2-3,TRBV7-3,TRBD2,-,TGTGCCAGCAGCCGATTAGCGGGAGGGATCACAGATACGCAGTATTTT,CASSRLAGGITDTQYF
TRBJ2-2,TRBV29-1,-,-,TGCAGCGTTGCGGGCCCAGCCGCGAACACCGGGGAGCTGTTTTTT,CSVAGPAANTGELFF
TRBJ1-2,TRBV27,-,-,TGTGCCAGCAGTCGCGGGCTCATCTATGGCTACACCTTT,CASSRGLIYGYTF
TRBJ2-2,TRBV27,TRBD1,-,TGTGCCAGCAGAATGGGACAGCTTCTCACCGGGGAGCTGTTTTTT,CASRMGQLLTGELFF
TRBJ1-1,TRBV7-9,TRBD1,-,TGTGCCAGTCGCCAGGGGGTGAACACTGAAGCTTTCTTT,CASRQGVNTEAFF
TRBJ2-3,TRBV29-1,-,-,TGCAGCGTTGGATGGGCGAGACGTACAGATACGCAGTATTTT,CSVGWARRTDTQYF
TRBJ1-2,TRBV19,-,-,TGTGCCAGTAGTATAGATCGACGAGGCCGACGGACCTATGGCTACACCTTC,CASSIDRRGRRTYGYTF
TRBJ2-1,TRBV10-3,-,few,TGTGCCATCAGCGCGGGCAATGAGCAGTTCTTC,CAISAGNEQFF
TRBJ1-2,TRBV15,TRBD1,-,TGTGCCACCAGCAGAGATGGTCAGGGGGAGAAGGGCTACACCTTC,CATSRDGQGEKGYTF
TRBJ1-1,TRBV6-9,-,-,TGTGCCAGCAGTTACATGTGGGGCGCGGGGGCTGAAGCTTTCTTT,CASSYMWGAGAEAFF
TRBJ2-3,TRBV5-6,TRBD2,once,TGTGCCAGCAGCCCCCCAGCGGGGCGGGCAGATACGCAGTATTTT,CASSPPAGRADTQYF
TRBJ2-1,TRBV5-6,TRBD1,-,TGTGCCAGCACCCTACAGGGGAACAATGAGCAGTTCTTC,CASTLQGNNEQFF
TRBJ2-1,TRBV19,-,-,TGTGCCAGTGGACTCGGGCGATCCTCCTACAATGAGCAGTTCTTC,CASGLGRSSYNEQFF
TRBJ2-7,TRBV5-1,TRBD2,-,TGCGCCAGCAGCTTGGTAGGGACTAGCGGGGGATCCTACGAGCAGTACTTC,CASSLVGTSGGSYEQYF
TRBJ2-3,TRBV2,-,-,TGTGCCAGCAGTGACCGAGATACGCAGTATTTT,CASSDRDTQYF
TRBJ2-7,TRBV7-8,-,-,TGTGCCAGCAAGACAAGCTCCTACGAGCAGTACTTC,CASKTSSYEQYF
TRBJ2-7,TRBV7-3,-,-,TGTGCCAGCAGCCCAGATCCGTCCTACGAGCAGTACTTC,CASSPDPSYEQYF
TRBJ1-4,TRBV5-1,-,-,TGCGCCAGCCAGGAGGGGGTCGGGACACTGAATGAAAAACTGTTTTTT,CASQEGVGTLNEKLFF
TRBJ1-5,TRBV6-6,-,-,TGTGCCAGCAGTCCTGGACAGAGCAATCAGCCCCAGCATTTT,CASSPGQSNQPQHF
TRBJ2-7,TRBV6-5,TRBD2,-,TGTGCCGTCACCTCCGGGACTAGCGGGAGCGAGCAGTACTTC,CAVTSGTSGSEQYF
TRBJ2-2,TRBV5-1,-,-,TGCGCCAGCAGCCTAACTCGACAGCACCTTCGCACCGGGGAGCTGTTTTTT,CASSLTRQHLRTGELFF
TRBJ2-7,TRBV27,TRBD2,-,TGTGCCAGCCGACTAGCGGGCTCCTACGAGCAGTACTTC,CASRLAGSYEQYF
TRBJ1-4,TRBV5-1,-,-,TGCGCCAGCAGCTTGGCGGAGGGGGGTAATGAAAAACTGTTTTTT,CASSLAEGGNEKLFF
TRBJ2-1,TRBV5-1,TRBD2,-,TGCGCCAGCAGGCTAGCGGGAGGGAGGGGCTATGAGCAGTTCTTC,CASRLAGGRGYEQFF
TRBJ1-5,TRBV18,-,-,TGTGCCAGCTCACCACCCGGCAGCCCAAATCAGCCCCAGCATTTT,CASSPPGSPNQPQHF
TRBJ2-1,TRBV5-1,TRBD2,few,TGCGCCAGCAGCTTGTCAAGGCGGGAGGCGAATGAGCAGTTCTTC,CASSLSRREANEQFF
TRBJ1-1,TRBV5-1,TRBD1,-,TGCGCCAGCAATAGGGGGCCGGAGAACACTGAAGCTTTCTTT,CASNRGPENTEAFF
TRBJ2-5,TRBV5-1,TRBD1,-,TGCGCCAGCAGCTGGGGGACAGTCCAAGAGACCCAGTACTTC,CASSWGTVQETQYF
TRBJ2-3,TRBV10-3,-,-,TGTGCCATCAGTCCCGGGACCGACTTCACAGATACGCAGTATTTT,CAISPGTDFTDTQYF
TRBJ1-5,TRBV7-2,-,-,TGTGCCAGCAGCTCCCGACTGGGAGGCAATCAGCCCCAGCATTTT,CASSSRLGGNQPQHF
TRBJ2-1,TRBV4-2,TRBD2,-,TGTGCCAGCAGCCAAGAAGGAGCCCGGGAGGAGTTCTTC,CASSQEGAREEFF